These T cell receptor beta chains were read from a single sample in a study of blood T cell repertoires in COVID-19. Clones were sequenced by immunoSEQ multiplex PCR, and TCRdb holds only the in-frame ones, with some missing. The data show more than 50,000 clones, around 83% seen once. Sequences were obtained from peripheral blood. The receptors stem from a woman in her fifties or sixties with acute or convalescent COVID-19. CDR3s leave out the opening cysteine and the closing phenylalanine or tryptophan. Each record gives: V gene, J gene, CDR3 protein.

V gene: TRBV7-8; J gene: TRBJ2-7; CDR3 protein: ASSLGRPRQSSYEQY
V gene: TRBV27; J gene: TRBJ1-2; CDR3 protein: ASSPTGAYGYT
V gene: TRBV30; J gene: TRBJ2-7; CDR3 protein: AWTVSRGLAVYEQY
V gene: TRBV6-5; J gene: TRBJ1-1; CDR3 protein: ASRPGAGGTEAF
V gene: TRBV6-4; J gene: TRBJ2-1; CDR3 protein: ASSDPGLAPSGEQF
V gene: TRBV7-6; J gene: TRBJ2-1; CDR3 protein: ASSFYRGSYNEQF
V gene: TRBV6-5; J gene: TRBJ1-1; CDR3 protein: ASRTGYPIEAF
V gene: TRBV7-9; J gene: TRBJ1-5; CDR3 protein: ASSLGRESQPQH
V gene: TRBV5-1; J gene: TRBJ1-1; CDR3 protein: ASRRQENTEAF
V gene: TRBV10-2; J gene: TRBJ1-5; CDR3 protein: ASMKGHGQPQH
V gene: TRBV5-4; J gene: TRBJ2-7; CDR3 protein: ASSLKTSGPYEQY
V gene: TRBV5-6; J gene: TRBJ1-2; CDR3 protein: ASSRPGSDEDYT
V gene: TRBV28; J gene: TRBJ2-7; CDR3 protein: ASSFPTGSSYEQY
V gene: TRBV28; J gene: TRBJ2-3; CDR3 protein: ASSFWGGTDTQY
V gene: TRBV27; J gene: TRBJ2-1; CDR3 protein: ASCRLAGRVSSYNEQF
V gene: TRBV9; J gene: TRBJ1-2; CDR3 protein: ASSRDFGRGYT
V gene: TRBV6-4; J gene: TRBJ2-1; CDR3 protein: ASSELQGSEQF
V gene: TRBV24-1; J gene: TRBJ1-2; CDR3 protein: ATSDPGVGYT
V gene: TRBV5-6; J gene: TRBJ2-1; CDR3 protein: ASSPGFLRDEQF
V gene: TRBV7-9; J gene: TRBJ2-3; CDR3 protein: ASSRAGDGTDTQY
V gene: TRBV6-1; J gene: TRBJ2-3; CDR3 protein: ASSVREGIGTDTQY
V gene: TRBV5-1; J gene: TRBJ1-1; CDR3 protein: ASSGRTGGSAEAF
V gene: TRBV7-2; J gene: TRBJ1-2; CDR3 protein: ASSRQTVYGYT
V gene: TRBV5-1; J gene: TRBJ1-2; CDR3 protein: ASSPDKVDGYT
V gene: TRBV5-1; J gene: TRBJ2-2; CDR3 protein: ASGRGEVPSGELF
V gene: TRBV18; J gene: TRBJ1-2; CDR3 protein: ASSPDVLVNGYT
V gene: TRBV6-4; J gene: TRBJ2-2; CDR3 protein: ASRGLAGGTNTGELF
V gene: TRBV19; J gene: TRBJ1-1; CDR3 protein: ASRTAPQVMNTEAF
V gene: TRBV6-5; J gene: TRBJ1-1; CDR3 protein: ASSKQIKNTEAF
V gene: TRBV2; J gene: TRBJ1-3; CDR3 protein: ASSVDRFPSGNTIY
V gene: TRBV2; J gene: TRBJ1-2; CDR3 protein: ASSDSSGQGVGGYT
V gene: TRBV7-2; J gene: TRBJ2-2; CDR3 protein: ASSLGQGIGELF
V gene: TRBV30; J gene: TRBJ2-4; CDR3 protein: AWTGQSKNIQY
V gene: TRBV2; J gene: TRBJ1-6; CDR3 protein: ASTRRHSSNSPLH
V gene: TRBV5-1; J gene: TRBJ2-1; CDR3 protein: ASSLTQRGNEQF
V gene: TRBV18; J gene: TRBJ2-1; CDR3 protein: ASSQELASLGEQF
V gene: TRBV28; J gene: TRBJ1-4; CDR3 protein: ASSTRQGVREKLF
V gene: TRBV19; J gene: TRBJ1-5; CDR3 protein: ASSPGQGASNQPQH
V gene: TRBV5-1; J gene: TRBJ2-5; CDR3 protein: ASSPIAGQETQY
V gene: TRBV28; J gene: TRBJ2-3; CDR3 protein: ASSIPQVDTQY
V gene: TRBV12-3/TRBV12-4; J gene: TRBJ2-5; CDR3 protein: ASSGRRETQY
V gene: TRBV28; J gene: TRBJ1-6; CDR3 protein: ASSVTTGINSPLH